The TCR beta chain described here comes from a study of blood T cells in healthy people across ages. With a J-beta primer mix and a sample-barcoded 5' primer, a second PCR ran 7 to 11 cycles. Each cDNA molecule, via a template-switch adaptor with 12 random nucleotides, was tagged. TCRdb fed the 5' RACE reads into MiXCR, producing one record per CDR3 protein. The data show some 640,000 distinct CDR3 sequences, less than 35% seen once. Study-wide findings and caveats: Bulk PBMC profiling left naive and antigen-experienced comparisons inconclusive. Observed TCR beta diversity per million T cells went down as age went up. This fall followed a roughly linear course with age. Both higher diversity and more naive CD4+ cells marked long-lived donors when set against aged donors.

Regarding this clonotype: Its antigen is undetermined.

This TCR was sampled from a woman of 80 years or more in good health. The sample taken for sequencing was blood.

CDR3: CASSVVGGPTDTQYF. The CDR3 DNA reads TGTGCCAGCAGCGTAGTTGGGGGGCCCACAGATACGCAGTATTTT. The chain couples TRBV9 to TRBJ2-3; D could derive from TRBD1 or TRBD2 (6 bases each). Looked up from germline, CDR1 is SGDLS and CDR2 is YYNGEE. Trimming shortened V by 0 bases and J by 2 bases, and 10 bases separated the two germline ends. This CDR3 has 15 amino acids.